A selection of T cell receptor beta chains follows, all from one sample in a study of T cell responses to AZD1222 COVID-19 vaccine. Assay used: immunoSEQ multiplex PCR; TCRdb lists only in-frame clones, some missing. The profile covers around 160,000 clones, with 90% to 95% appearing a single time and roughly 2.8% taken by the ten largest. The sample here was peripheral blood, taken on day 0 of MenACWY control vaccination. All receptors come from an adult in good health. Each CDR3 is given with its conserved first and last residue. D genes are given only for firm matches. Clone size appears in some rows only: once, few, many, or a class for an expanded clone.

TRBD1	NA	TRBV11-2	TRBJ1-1	TGTGCCAGCAGTCGACAGGGTCCCTCCGCTGAAGCTTTCTTT	CASSRQGPSAEAFF
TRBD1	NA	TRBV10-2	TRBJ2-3	TGCGCCAGCGGACAGGGTGATCCAGATACGCAGTATTTT	CASGQGDPDTQYF
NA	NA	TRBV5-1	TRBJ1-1	TGCGCCAGCAGCTTAGACGGACTGAACACTGAAGCTTTCTTT	CASSLDGLNTEAFF
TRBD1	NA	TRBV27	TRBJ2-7	TGTGCCAGCTGCCCCGGGACAGGGGATTACGAGCAGTACTTC	CASCPGTGDYEQYF
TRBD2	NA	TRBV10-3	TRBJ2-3	TGTGCCATCGGGACTAGCGGCACAGATACGCAGTATTTT	CAIGTSGTDTQYF
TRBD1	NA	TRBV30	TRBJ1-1	TGTGCCTGGAGTGCGACAGGGAGAGCTAGGTACACTGAAGCTTTCTTT	CAWSATGRARYTEAFF
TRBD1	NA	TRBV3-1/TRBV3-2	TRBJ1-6	TGTGCCAGCAGCCAAGGAGACAGGGCGACATCACCCCTCCACTTT	CASSQGDRATSPLHF
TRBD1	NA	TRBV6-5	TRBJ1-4	TGTGCCAGCAGCCCGGGACAGACCATTAATGAAAAACTGTTTTTT	CASSPGQTINEKLFF
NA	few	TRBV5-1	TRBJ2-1	TGCGCCAGCAGCTTGGGGTGGTCAGGCGGTGAGCAGTTCTTC	CASSLGWSGGEQFF
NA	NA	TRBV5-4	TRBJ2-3	TGTGCCAGCAGCTTTAGCCCCGGGGTTGGCACAGATACGCAGTATTTT	CASSFSPGVGTDTQYF
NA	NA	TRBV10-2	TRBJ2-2	TGCGCCAGCAGTGAGGACCTTCGCACCGGGGAGCTGTTTTTT	CASSEDLRTGELFF
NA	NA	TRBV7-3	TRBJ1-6	TGTGCCAGCAGCTTAATCCCGGGGGGGCGTTCACCCCTCCACTTT	CASSLIPGGRSPLHF
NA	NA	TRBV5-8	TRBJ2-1	TGTGCCAGCAGCTTAAGGGGGGCGGTCTACAATGAGCAGTTCTTC	CASSLRGAVYNEQFF
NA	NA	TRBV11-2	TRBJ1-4	TGTGCCAGCAGCTTAGTGGGGACCCGGAATGAAAAACTGTTTTTT	CASSLVGTRNEKLFF
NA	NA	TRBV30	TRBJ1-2	TGTGCCTGGAGTGCCGGGACCATAGCTCGCTACACCTTC	CAWSAGTIARYTF
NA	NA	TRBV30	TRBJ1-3	TGTGCCTGGAGACGGAAAACTGGAAACACCATATATTTT	CAWRRKTGNTIYF
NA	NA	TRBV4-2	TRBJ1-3	TGTGCCAGCAGCCAAGATTTGGGCACAGGCAGGGGTGGAAACACCATATATTTT	CASSQDLGTGRGGNTIYF
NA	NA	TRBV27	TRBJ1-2	TGTGCCAGCAGTTTCTTGTCCAGGCCCGGCTATGGCTACACCTTC	CASSFLSRPGYGYTF
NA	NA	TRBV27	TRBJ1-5	TGTGCCGTTGCTGGGGGGGGCGGACAGCCCCAGCATTTT	CAVAGGGGQPQHF
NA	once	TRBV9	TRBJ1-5	TGTGCCAGCAGCGTAGGGCAGAACCAGCCCCAGCATTTT	CASSVGQNQPQHF
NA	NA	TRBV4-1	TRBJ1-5	TGCGCCAGCAGCCAACTTCCGGACGGCAGGGGTGGCCAGCCCCAGCATTTT	CASSQLPDGRGGQPQHF
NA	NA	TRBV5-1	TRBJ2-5	TGCGCCAGCAGCTTGGCACTAGCTGGGTATCAAGAGACCCAGTACTTC	CASSLALAGYQETQYF
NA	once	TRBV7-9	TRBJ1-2	TGTGCCAGCAGCTTAGCGATGCCCCCGATCGGCTACACCTTC	CASSLAMPPIGYTF
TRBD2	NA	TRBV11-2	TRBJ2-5	TGTGCCAGCAGCGCCCTTCAGCGGGGGGGCCGAGAGACCCAGTACTTC	CASSALQRGGRETQYF
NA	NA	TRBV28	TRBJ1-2	TGTGCCAGCAGTTTAGGTTCGGGGGCCTATGGCTACACCTTC	CASSLGSGAYGYTF
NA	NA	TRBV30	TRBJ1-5	TGTGCCTGGTCGACAGACAGCAATCAGCCCCAGCATTTT	CAWSTDSNQPQHF
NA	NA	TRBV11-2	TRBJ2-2	TGTGCCAGCAGCTTAAGACTGACTTACACCGGGGAGCTGTTTTTT	CASSLRLTYTGELFF
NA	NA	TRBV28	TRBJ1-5	TGTGCCAGCAGTTTCGGACCTGGGGGTCAGCCCCAGCATTTT	CASSFGPGGQPQHF
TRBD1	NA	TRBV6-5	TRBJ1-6	TGTGCCACCTTGACAGGGGCAGCCCTCCACTTT	CATLTGAALHF
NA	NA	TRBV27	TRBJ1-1	TGTGCCAGCAGCCTCACGATAACTCTAGGTGAAGCTTTCTTT	CASSLTITLGEAFF
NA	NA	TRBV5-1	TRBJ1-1	TGCGCCAGCAGCTTATCGGACGGTGAAGCTTTCTTT	CASSLSDGEAFF
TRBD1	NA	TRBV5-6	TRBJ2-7	TGTGCCAGCAGCTTGGGAGGCCAGGGGGTATACGAGCAGTACTTC	CASSLGGQGVYEQYF
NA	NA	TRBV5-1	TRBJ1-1	TGCGCCAGCAGCTTGGGGGCTGAAGCTTTCTTT	CASSLGAEAFF
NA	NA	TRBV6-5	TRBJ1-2	TGTGCCAGCAGTCGTTTCGGGACGGACTATGGCTACACCTTC	CASSRFGTDYGYTF
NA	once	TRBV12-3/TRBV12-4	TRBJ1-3	TGTGCCAGCAGTTTCACACGAAACACCATATATTTT	CASSFTRNTIYF
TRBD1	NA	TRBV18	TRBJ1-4	TGTGCCAGCTCACCAAGGTTGGGGACAGGGAATGAAAAACTGTTTTTT	CASSPRLGTGNEKLFF
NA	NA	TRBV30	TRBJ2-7	TGTGCCTGGAGTGTACGACAGCCCTACGAGCAGTACTTC	CAWSVRQPYEQYF
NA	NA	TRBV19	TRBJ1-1	TGTGCCAGTAGGACAGACACTGAAGCTTTCTTT	CASRTDTEAFF
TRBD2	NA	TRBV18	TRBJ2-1	TGTGCCAGCTCTCCCCTTAGCGGGAGGGCTCGGGAGCAGTTCTTC	CASSPLSGRAREQFF
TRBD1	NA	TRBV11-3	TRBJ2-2	TGTGCCAGCAGCTCAAATAGGGGGCCCGGGGAGCTGTTTTTT	CASSSNRGPGELFF
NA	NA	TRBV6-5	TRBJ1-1	TGTGCCAGCTCGCAGGGTGTAGGAAACACTGAAGCTTTCTTT	CASSQGVGNTEAFF
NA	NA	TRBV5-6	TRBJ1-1	TGTGCCAGCAGCTTGGGCAGGGACACTGAAGCTTTCTTT	CASSLGRDTEAFF
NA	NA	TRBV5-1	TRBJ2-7	TGCGCCAGCAGCCCCCCGACGGGGGGCCATTCGGAGCAGTACTTC	CASSPPTGGHSEQYF
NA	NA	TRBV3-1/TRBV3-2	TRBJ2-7	TGTGCCAGCAGCCAAGGGGGGGCTTCCGTCTACGAGCAGTACTTC	CASSQGGASVYEQYF
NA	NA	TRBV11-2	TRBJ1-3	TGTGCCAGCAGCACCTCCCACGCTAGCTCTGGAAACACCATATATTTT	CASSTSHASSGNTIYF
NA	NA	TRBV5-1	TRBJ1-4	TGCGCCAGCAGCTTGGTGGCTACTAATGAAAAACTGTTTTTT	CASSLVATNEKLFF
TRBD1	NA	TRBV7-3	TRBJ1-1	TGTGCCAGCAGCTTAAAAGGGGGCGACACTGAAGCTTTCTTT	CASSLKGGDTEAFF
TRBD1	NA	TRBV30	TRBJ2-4	TGTGCCTGTCACGGACAGGCGGAAAACATTCAGTACTTC	CACHGQAENIQYF
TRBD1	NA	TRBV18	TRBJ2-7	TGTGCCAGCTCACCACTGGACAGGGTTAACGAGCAGTACTTC	CASSPLDRVNEQYF
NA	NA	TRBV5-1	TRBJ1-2	TGCGCCAGCAGCCCCCAGACCACAGGGACCCAGGGGTATGGCTACACCTTC	CASSPQTTGTQGYGYTF
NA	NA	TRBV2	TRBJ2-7	TGTGCCAGCAGTGAGAATCTAACTGACGAGCAGTACTTC	CASSENLTDEQYF